The 29 T cell receptor beta chains listed next were all sequenced from one sample in a study. MiXCR, run by TCRdb on the RT-PCR reads, gives a single entry per CDR3 protein. Seen here are about 680,000 distinct CDR3 sequences, 13% to 15% observed once, and the top ten hold around 3.3%. Sequenced sample: memory CD4+ T cells from blood. Receptor source: a female donor in good health, serving as a healthy control.

This clonotype was seen ten or more times. This sequence joins TRBV5-5 and TRBJ1-5; D remains ambiguous. This CDR3 has 14 residues. V dropped 4 bases and J dropped 3 bases, with 11 bases sitting between them. CDR1 and CDR2 from the germline V gene are SGHKS and YYEKEE (reference sequence). The CDR3 is CASSRDGNNQPQHF. CDR3 DNA: TGTGCCAGCAGCCGTGACGGAAACAATCAGCCCCAGCATTTT. Using reference TRBV5-5 and TRBJ1-5 for the parts outside the CDR3, the full variable domain is DAGVTQSPTHLIKTRGQQVTLRCSPISGHKSVSWYQQVLGQGPQFIFQYYEKEERGRGNFPDRFSARQFPNYSSELNVNALLLGDSALYLCASSRDGNNQPQHFGDGTRLSIL.

This clonotype has a handful of counts. The chain uses TRBV5-5 and TRBJ2-7; no firm D call. Germline V gives CDR1 SGHKS, CDR2 YYEKEE (reference sequence). The CDR3 runs to 13 residues. With 0 bases removed from V and 4 bases from J, the gap between germline ends came to 8 bases. The CDR3 bases are TGTGCCAGCAGCTTGGCTCAGAGATACGAGCAGTACTTC. Translation: CASSLAQRYEQYF.

The chain is built from TRBV11-2 and TRBJ2-1; weak D call: TRBD1 (6 bases). V shed 5 bases and J shed 16 bases, with 15 bases lying between them. The CDR3 consists of 11 residues. Germline CDR1 SGHAT, CDR2 FQNNGV. The CDR3 DNA is TGTGCCAGCAGCGCCGGACAGTTGCTATTCTTC. This codes for CASSAGQLLFF.

The sample holds a few counts of this clonotype. The chain links TRBV6-6 to TRBJ2-7; D is unresolved. Trimming took 0 bases from V and 0 from J, leaving 12 bases between them. CDR1 and CDR2 (germline): MNHNY, SVGAGI (reference sequence). The CDR3 loop spans 16 amino acids. Written as DNA, the CDR3 is TGTGCCAGCAGTTACTCTTTTGCAGGATACTCCTACGAGCAGTACTTC. Protein sequence: CASSYSFAGYSYEQYF.

This clonotype was recorded at least ten times. The V call is TRBV11-2, the J call TRBJ1-1, with D maybe TRBD1 (5 bases). In germline, CDR1 is SGHAT, CDR2 FQNNGV. Trimming stripped 6 bases from V and 11 bases from J, with 19 bases between. This CDR3 has 13 amino acids. The CDR3 nucleotides are TGTGCCAGCAGTCGGGACGGCCCGGGTGCGGCTTTCTTT. This encodes CASSRDGPGAAFF.

V usage is TRBV6-6 and J usage is TRBJ2-1, with D perhaps TRBD2 (6 bases). The germline V and J ends were trimmed by 5 bases and 0 bases, with 14 bases remaining between them. The CDR3 extends over 16 amino acids. Germline CDR1 is MNHNY and CDR2 is SVGAGI (reference sequence). In nucleotides, the CDR3 is TGTGCCAGCAGTAGACCGGGGGTCTCCTCCTACAATGAGCAGTTCTTC. As protein: CASSRPGVSSYNEQFF.

This clonotype was detected only a few times. The rearrangement joins TRBV7-8 to TRBJ1-5, with TRBD1 matching 9 bases. With V trimmed by 2 bases and J by 6 bases, 5 bases remained unmatched. From germline, CDR1 is SGHVS and CDR2 FQNEAQ. The CDR3 totals 15 residues. CDR3 in amino acids: CASSLTGTGFQPQHF. DNA for the CDR3: TGTGCCAGCAGCTTAACCGGGACAGGGTTTCAGCCCCAGCATTTT.

The V gene is TRBV7-9, the J gene TRBJ1-2; perhaps TRBD1 as D (6 bases). Looked up from germline, CDR1 is SEHNR and CDR2 is FQNEAQ (reference sequence). V was pared by 11 bases and J by 2 bases, with 12 bases between. The CDR3 has 12 amino acids. CDR3 sequence reads: CALVGGNYGYTF. The CDR3, as DNA: TGTGCCCTGGTGGGGGGCAACTATGGCTACACCTTC.

There are many counts of this clonotype. V and J are TRBV24-1 and TRBJ2-5; 10 bases are shared with TRBD1. Germline assignment: CDR1 KGHDR and CDR2 SFDVKD. V gave up 4 bases and J gave up 4 bases; unmatched junction bases: 5. This CDR3 has 15 amino acids. CDR3 residues: CATSDPRTGGETQYF. For the CDR3, the DNA is TGTGCCACCAGTGACCCGAGGACAGGGGGAGAGACCCAGTACTTC.

In this sample, this clonotype turned up a few times. The V and J genes are TRBV30 and TRBJ1-6, with D maybe TRBD1 (6 bases). V shed 3 bases and J shed 10 bases, with 13 bases lying between them. The CDR3 is 13 amino acids. The germline V gene has CDR1 GTSNPN and CDR2 SVGIG (reference sequence). The CDR3 region is CAWRGGPESPLHF. The CDR3 DNA reads as TGTGCCTGGAGGGGGGGCCCTGAATCACCCCTCCACTTT.

This clonotype occurred a few times. In DNA, the CDR3 is TGTGCCAGCAGTGTGCCGGGACAGGTCTACAATGAGCAGTTCTTC. Residues: CASSVPGQVYNEQFF. The chain employs TRBV6-1 and TRBJ2-1; 8 nucleotides align to TRBD1. The germline gives CDR1 MNHNS, CDR2 SASEGT. CDR3 size: 15 residues. V was clipped by 4 bases and J by 3 bases; unmatched bases: 5.

This clonotype was observed a handful of times. The chain combines TRBV20-1 with TRBJ2-1; D may match TRBD1 or TRBD2 (5 bases each). Germline loops: CDR1 DFQATT, CDR2 SNEGSKA (reference sequence). The CDR3 has 14 amino acids. V was pared by 3 bases and J by 2 bases, with 11 bases between. DNA for the CDR3: TGCAGTGCTAGCCTCCCGGGACCCTACAATGAGCAGTTCTTC. Its protein is CSASLPGPYNEQFF.

Notes on this clonotype: The junction does not match germline at one end; this may be a read error. The chain carries TRBV7-9 and TRBJ2-3, with D perhaps TRBD2 (6 bases). Germline V lookup: CDR1 SEHNR, CDR2 FQNEAQ (reference sequence). There are 14 residues in the CDR3. CDR3 nucleotide sequence: TGTGCCAGCACTCACGCGGGGAGCACAGATGCGCAGTATTTT. It yields the protein CASTHAGSTDAQYF.

This clonotype appeared a single time. This may stem from a read error, because a much larger clone lies one nucleotide away. The CDR3 region is CASSDPDISFMNTEAFF. CDR3 DNA sequence: TGTGCCAGCAGCGATCCGGACATCAGCTTCATGAACACTGAAGCTTTCTTT. V is TRBV12-3 or TRBV12-4 and J is TRBJ1-1, with a weak D call TRBD1 (5 bases). This CDR3 region has 17 residues. Trimming removed 6 bases from V and 0 bases from J, with 20 bases in between.

The CDR3 reads CATSREPGVYGYTF. The CDR3, as DNA: TGTGCCACCAGCAGAGAACCGGGAGTCTATGGCTACACCTTC. The V call is TRBV15, the J call TRBJ1-2; no clear D gene. Germline CDR1 is LNHNV and CDR2 is YYDKDF (reference sequence). The CDR3 has 14 residues. Deletions cut 0 bases from V and 4 bases from J, with 9 bases between.

This clonotype was found a few times. The chain links TRBV5-6 to TRBJ1-2, with D perhaps TRBD1 (6 bases). The CDR3 is 15 residues long. Germline loops: CDR1 SGHDT, CDR2 YYEEEE. Between the trimmed V and J ends, which lost 1 base and 3 bases, there was a span of 13 bases. CDR3: CASSLLGGADYGYTF. CDR3 in DNA: TGTGCCAGCAGCTTGTTGGGGGGCGCTGACTATGGCTACACCTTC. Using reference TRBV5-6 and TRBJ1-2 for the parts outside the CDR3, the full variable domain is DAGVTQSPTHLIKTRGQQVTLRCSPKSGHDTVSWYQQALGQGPQFIFQYYEEEERQRGNFPDRFSGHQFPNYSSELNVNALLLGDSALYLCASSLLGGADYGYTFGSGTRLTVV.

This clonotype was seen a handful of times. This rearrangement joins TRBV20-1 to TRBJ1-5, with D tentatively TRBD1 (5 bases). The germline V gene encodes CDR1 DFQATT and CDR2 SNEGSKA (reference sequence). V was clipped by 4 bases and J by 0 bases, with 13 bases between them. The CDR3 runs 15 residues. The CDR3 coding sequence is TGCAGTGCTACGGCGGGACTTTATAGCAATCAGCCCCAGCATTTT. It encodes CSATAGLYSNQPQHF.

This chain joins TRBV5-1 and TRBJ2-2; D perhaps matches TRBD1 (5 bases). From germline, CDR1 is SGHRS and CDR2 YFSETQ. V gave up 0 bases and J gave up 1 base, with 10 bases separating them. The CDR3 loop spans 16 amino acids. As DNA, the CDR3 is TGCGCCAGCAGCTTGGAGGGGCGGAAGAACACCGGGGAGCTGTTTTTT. It is translated as CASSLEGRKNTGELFF.

The V gene is TRBV4-1, the J gene TRBJ2-6; possibly TRBD2 for D (6 bases). CDR1 MGHRA and CDR2 YSYEKL come from the germline V gene. There are 16 residues in the CDR3. The germline V and J ends were trimmed by 1 base and 4 bases, with 11 bases remaining between them. CDR3 protein: CASSQGRGTGANVLTF. The DNA for the CDR3 is TGCGCCAGCAGCCAAGGGAGGGGAACCGGGGCCAACGTCCTGACTTTC.

V is TRBV5-6 and J is TRBJ2-7; 9 bases are shared with TRBD1. Germline V CDR1 and CDR2: SGHDT, YYEEEE. Trimming took 0 bases from V and 6 from J; bases not matched to a gene: 7. There are 15 residues in the CDR3. The CDR3 sequence: CASSLGPGQGGEQYF. Written as DNA, the CDR3 is TGTGCCAGCAGCTTGGGACCGGGACAGGGAGGCGAGCAGTACTTC.

This clonotype was picked up a small number of times. V usage is TRBV24-1 and J usage is TRBJ1-5; D might be TRBD1 (5 bases). The V end lost 0 bases, the J end lost 7 bases, and 12 bases lay between the germline ends. This CDR3 region has 15 residues. Germline assignment: CDR1 KGHDR and CDR2 SFDVKD. DNA of the CDR3: TGTGCCACCAGTGATTTGCGTGGGGGTATCCAGCCCCAGCATTTT. Translation gives CATSDLRGGIQPQHF.

This clonotype was seen only a few times. V gene TRBV7-8 combines with J gene TRBJ1-6, with D hard to call. From germline, CDR1 is SGHVS and CDR2 FQNEAQ. With 9 bases removed from V and 5 bases from J, the gap between germline ends came to 14 bases. The CDR3 runs to 14 residues. Here the CDR3 reads CASSSGNDNSPLHF. Written as DNA, the CDR3 is TGTGCCAGTAGTTCGGGGAATGATAATTCACCCCTCCACTTT.

The chain joins TRBV19 to TRBJ1-1; possible D gene TRBD1, 5 bases. Germline V lookup: CDR1 LNHDA, CDR2 SQIVND (reference sequence). Trimming shortened V by 1 base and J by 6 bases, and 15 bases separated the two germline ends. There are 15 residues in the CDR3. CDR3 coding DNA: TGTGCCAGTAGTATAGGGACATCTAACGAACCTGAAGCTTTCTTT. This codes for CASSIGTSNEPEAFF.

The sample holds a few counts of this clonotype. The chain is built from TRBV7-2 and TRBJ2-1; D unresolved. Germline V gene data show CDR1 as SGHTA and CDR2 as FQGNSA. This CDR3 comprises 13 residues. V lost 1 base to trimming and J lost 8 bases, with 9 bases between them. As DNA, the CDR3 is TGTGCCAGCAGCTTAGACAATGCTGATGAGCAGTTCTTC. It yields the protein CASSLDNADEQFF.

This clonotype was detected only a few times. The V call is TRBV14, the J call TRBJ2-2, with D hard to call. Germline V gene sequence: CDR1 SGHDN, CDR2 FVKESK. Trimming pared 0 bases from V and 5 bases from J, leaving 10 bases between. The CDR3 sequence is 15 residues long. The CDR3 loop reads CASSQDFSQTGELFF. The DNA for the CDR3 is TGTGCCAGCAGCCAAGATTTCTCCCAGACCGGGGAGCTGTTTTTT.

In regard to this clonotype: A much more abundant neighbour one base away suggests this may be a read error. The chain has TRBV29-1 and TRBJ2-5; D ambiguous. CDR3 length equals 14 residues. Germline loops: CDR1 SQVTM, CDR2 ANQGSEA. The CDR3 region is CSVGYSERSETQCF. The CDR3 DNA is TGCAGCGTGGGGTACTCCGAGCGTTCAGAGACCCAGTGCTTC.

The chain couples TRBV5-1 to TRBJ2-3; D gene uncertain. From germline, CDR1 is SGHRS and CDR2 YFSETQ. The V and J ends lost 0 bases and 2 bases respectively, with 7 bases between them. The CDR3 covers 14 residues. The CDR3: CASSLVGYTDTQYF. In nucleotides, the CDR3 is TGCGCCAGCAGCTTGGTTGGCTACACAGATACGCAGTATTTT. Full variable domain (rest looked up from reference TRBV5-1 and TRBJ2-3): KAGVTQTPRYLIKTRGQQVTLSCSPISGHRSVSWYQQTPGQGLQFLFEYFSETQRNKGNFPGRFSGRQFSNSRSEMNVSTLELGDSALYLCASSLVGYTDTQYFGPGTRLTVL.

This sequence joins TRBV10-3 and TRBJ2-2; unclear D gene. The CDR3 spans 14 residues. CDR1 and CDR2 (germline): ENHRY, SYGVKD. Trimming removed 9 bases from V and 1 base from J, with 12 bases in between. The CDR3 here is CAIQKNKNTGELFF. The CDR3 nucleotides read TGTGCCATTCAAAAGAATAAGAACACCGGGGAGCTGTTTTTT.

Only one count was recorded for this clonotype. The V call is TRBV6-5, the J call TRBJ2-7; 7 bases are shared with TRBD2. This CDR3 is built from 17 residues. Losses at the gene ends were 7 bases for V and 4 bases for J; bases not matched to a gene: 19. CDR1 is MNHEY, CDR2 SVGAGI, per germline. The CDR3 is CASTLQNPWRERYEQYF. DNA of the CDR3: TGTGCCAGCACCTTACAAAACCCTTGGCGGGAGAGGTACGAGCAGTACTTC.